These 8 T cell receptor beta chains share one sample of origin, sequenced in a study of regulatory T cells in long-lasting Graves disease. Assembly of TCR beta libraries relied on iRepertoire HTBI primers together with Arm-PCR of CDR3 regions. TCRdb itself ran the multiplex PCR reads through MiXCR, one entry per CDR3 protein. The table records 600,000 to 800,000 distinct CDR3 sequences, around 30% of them present only once. The time point denotes: persistent/refractory GD, antithyroid drugs over 5 years with positive TRAb. Following extraction of RNA from PBMCs, that RNA was used to make the TCR library. The source was peripheral blood mononuclear cells (PBMCs), collected when the disease was refractory, from a patient treated with antithyroid drugs. The receptor set was obtained from a female donor with Graves disease.

This clonotype showed up just a few times. The chain employs TRBV5-1 and TRBJ1-1; TRBD1 is a possible D gene (6 bases). Trimming pared 0 bases from V and 5 bases from J, leaving 14 bases between. The CDR3 runs to 15 residues. Germline V CDR1 and CDR2: SGHRS, YFSETQ. The CDR3 nucleotides are TGCGCCAGCAGCTTGGGTGAAGGGGGTAGGACTGAAGCTTTCTTT. This translates into CASSLGEGGRTEAFF.

This clonotype was seen only a few times. The chain links TRBV27 to TRBJ2-6; maybe TRBD2 (5 bases). V gave up 4 bases and J gave up 5 bases, with 6 bases separating them. This CDR3 has 13 residues. Germline V CDR1 and CDR2: MNHEY, SMNVEV (reference sequence). Written as DNA, the CDR3 is TGTGCCAGCAGTTCGACTAGGGCCAACGTCCTGACTTTC. Its protein is CASSSTRANVLTF.

This clonotype has only a few counts. The chain links TRBV6-1 to TRBJ2-7; either TRBD1 or TRBD2 may supply D (6 bases each). The V end lost 6 bases, the J end lost 0 bases, and 21 bases lay between the germline ends. The CDR3 has 17 residues. Germline CDR1 and CDR2: MNHNS and SASEGT. The CDR3 coding sequence is TGTGCCAGCAGCCAAGGGGGTGGGGGGCGCTTCTCCTACGAGCAGTACTTC. This codes for CASSQGGGGRFSYEQYF.

This clonotype occurred many times. The V call is TRBV12-5, the J call TRBJ2-2; D call uncertain. The CDR3 runs 13 residues. Germline V gives CDR1 LGHNT, CDR2 FRNRAP. The germline V and J ends were trimmed by 4 bases and 3 bases, with 6 bases remaining between them. In DNA form, the CDR3 reads TGTGCTAGTGGTTCCTCCCACACCGGGGAGCTGTTTTTT. Protein product: CASGSSHTGELFF.

This clonotype was observed a handful of times. The rearrangement links TRBV6-2 or TRBV6-3 to TRBJ2-7; TRBD2 aligns across 8 bases. From germline, CDR1 is MNHEY and CDR2 SVGEGT. Trimming took 0 bases from V and 6 from J; bases not matched to a gene: 4. This CDR3 region has 14 residues. The CDR3 DNA sequence: TGTGCCAGCAGTTACTCGGCGGGGGGTAGCGAGCAGTACTTC. This encodes CASSYSAGGSEQYF.

The rearrangement links TRBV7-3 to TRBJ2-7, with 10 bases fitting TRBD1. The CDR3 length is 15 residues. The V and J ends lost 5 bases and 2 bases, in that order; junction bases with no gene match: 6. Germline CDR1 is SGHTA and CDR2 is FQGTGA. The CDR3 region is CASSVGTGDPYEQYF. For the CDR3, the DNA is TGTGCCAGCAGCGTAGGGACAGGGGATCCCTACGAGCAGTACTTC.

Points on this clonotype: Mismatch with germline at one junction end may stem from a read error. The gene calls are TRBV28 and TRBJ2-7, with D perhaps matching TRBD1 (5 bases). The CDR3 contains 13 residues. Germline CDR1 and CDR2: MDHEN and SYDVKM. CDR3 in DNA: TGCGCCAGCAGCCCCCGACAGTCCTACGAGCAGTACTTC. Encoded protein: CASSPRQSYEQYF.

This clonotype has a single count. The V and J genes are TRBV30 and TRBJ2-7, with TRBD2 matching 16 bases. The CDR3 loop spans 16 amino acids. The ends lost 3 bases at V and 9 bases at J; junction bases unmatched: 11. From germline, CDR1 is GTSNPN and CDR2 SVGIG (reference sequence). In DNA, the CDR3 is TGTGCCTGGAGGGGACTAGCGGGAGGGGGGCTACGACGGCAGTACTTC. Protein sequence: CAWRGLAGGGLRRQYF.